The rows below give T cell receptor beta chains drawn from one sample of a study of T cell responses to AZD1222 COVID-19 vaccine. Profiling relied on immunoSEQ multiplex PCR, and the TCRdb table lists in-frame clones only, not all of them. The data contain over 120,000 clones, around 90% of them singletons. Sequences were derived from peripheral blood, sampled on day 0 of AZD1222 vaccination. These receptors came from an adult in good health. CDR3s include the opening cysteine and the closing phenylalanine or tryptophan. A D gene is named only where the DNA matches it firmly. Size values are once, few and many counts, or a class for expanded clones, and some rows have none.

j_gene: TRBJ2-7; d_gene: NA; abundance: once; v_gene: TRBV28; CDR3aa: CASSVQDPLGYEQYF; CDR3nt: TGTGCCAGCAGTGTACAGGACCCTCTGGGCTACGAGCAGTACTTC
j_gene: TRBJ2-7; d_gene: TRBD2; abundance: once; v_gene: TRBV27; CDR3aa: CASSLQSGSGYEQYF; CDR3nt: TGTGCCAGCAGTCTCCAAAGCGGGAGTGGGTACGAGCAGTACTTC
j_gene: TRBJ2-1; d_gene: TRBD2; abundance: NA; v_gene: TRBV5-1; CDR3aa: CASSLKASGTYNEQFF; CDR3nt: TGCGCCAGCAGCTTGAAGGCTAGCGGTACCTACAATGAGCAGTTCTTC
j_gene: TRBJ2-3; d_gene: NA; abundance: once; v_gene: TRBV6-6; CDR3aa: CASSYSIQGTDTQYF; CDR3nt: TGTGCCAGCAGTTACTCGATACAGGGCACAGATACGCAGTATTTT
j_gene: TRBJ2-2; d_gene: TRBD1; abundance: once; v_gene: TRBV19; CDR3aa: CASRELRGLAGELFF; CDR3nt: TGTGCCAGTAGAGAGCTCAGGGGGCTTGCCGGGGAGCTGTTTTTT
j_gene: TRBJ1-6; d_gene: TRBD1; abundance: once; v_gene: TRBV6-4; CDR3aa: CASSLAGQGSNSPLHF; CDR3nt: TGTGCCAGCAGTCTGGCGGGACAGGGGTCGAATTCACCCCTCCACTTT
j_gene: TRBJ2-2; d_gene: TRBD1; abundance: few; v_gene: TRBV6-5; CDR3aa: CASSYSGTGGPGELFF; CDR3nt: TGTGCCAGCAGTTACTCGGGGACAGGGGGCCCCGGGGAGCTGTTTTTT
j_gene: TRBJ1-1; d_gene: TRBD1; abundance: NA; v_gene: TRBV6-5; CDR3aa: CASSGTVSEAFF; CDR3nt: TGTGCCAGCTCCGGGACAGTTTCTGAAGCTTTCTTT
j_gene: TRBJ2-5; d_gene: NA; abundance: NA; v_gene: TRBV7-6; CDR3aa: CASSLWVEETQYF; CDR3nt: TGTGCCAGCAGCTTATGGGTAGAAGAGACCCAGTACTTC
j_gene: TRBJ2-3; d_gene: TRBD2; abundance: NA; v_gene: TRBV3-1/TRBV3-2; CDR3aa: CASSRDLAGPTDTQYF; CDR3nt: TGTGCCAGCAGCCGCGACCTAGCGGGGCCCACAGATACGCAGTATTTT
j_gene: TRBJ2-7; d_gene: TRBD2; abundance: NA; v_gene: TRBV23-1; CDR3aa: CASSHLITPGLARKRTYEQYF; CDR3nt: TGCGCCAGCAGTCACCTAATCACGCCCGGACTAGCGAGAAAAAGGACCTACGAGCAGTACTTC
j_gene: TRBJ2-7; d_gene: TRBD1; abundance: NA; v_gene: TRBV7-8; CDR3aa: CASSDRTGSSYEQYF; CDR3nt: TGTGCCAGCAGCGACCGGACAGGGTCCTCCTACGAGCAGTACTTC
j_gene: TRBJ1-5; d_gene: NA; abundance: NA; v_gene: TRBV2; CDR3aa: CASGRDGGLGPQHF; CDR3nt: TGTGCCAGCGGACGTGATGGGGGCCTTGGACCCCAGCATTTT
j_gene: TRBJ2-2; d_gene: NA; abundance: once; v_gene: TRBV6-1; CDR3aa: CASSETLPGGTGELFF; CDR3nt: TGTGCCAGCAGTGAAACCCTCCCTGGGGGAACCGGGGAGCTGTTTTTT
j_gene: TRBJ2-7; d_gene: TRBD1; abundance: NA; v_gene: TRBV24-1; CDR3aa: CATSDPTGPTYEQYF; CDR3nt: TGTGCCACCAGTGATCCGACAGGGCCTACCTACGAGCAGTACTTC
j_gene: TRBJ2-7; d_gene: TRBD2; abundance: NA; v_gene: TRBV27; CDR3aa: CASSPGTSGGEQYF; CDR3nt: TGTGCCAGCAGCCCCGGGACTAGCGGGGGCGAGCAGTACTTC
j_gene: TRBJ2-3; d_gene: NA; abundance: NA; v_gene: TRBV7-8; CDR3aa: CASSLAVTARNTKRDTQYF; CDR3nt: TGTGCCAGCAGCTTAGCCGTAACAGCACGCAACACAAAACGGGATACGCAGTATTTT
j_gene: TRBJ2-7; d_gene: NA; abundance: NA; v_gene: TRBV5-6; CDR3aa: CASSRPPYEQYF; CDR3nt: TGTGCCAGCAGCCGGCCCCCCTACGAGCAGTACTTC
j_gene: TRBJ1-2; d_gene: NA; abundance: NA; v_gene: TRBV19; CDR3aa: CASSWQGVSMNGYTF; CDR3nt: TGTGCCAGTAGTTGGCAGGGCGTCAGTATGAATGGCTACACCTTC
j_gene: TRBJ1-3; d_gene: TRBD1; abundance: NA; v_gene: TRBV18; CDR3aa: CASSPLGQGDTIYF; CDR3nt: TGTGCCAGCTCACCCCTCGGACAGGGGGACACCATATATTTT
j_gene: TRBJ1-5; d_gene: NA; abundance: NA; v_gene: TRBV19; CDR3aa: CASIDRPLMGPQHF; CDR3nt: TGTGCCAGTATCGACAGGCCCTTAATGGGGCCCCAGCATTTT
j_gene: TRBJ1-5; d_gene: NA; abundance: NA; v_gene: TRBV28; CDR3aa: CASSSLPGGKGNQPQHF; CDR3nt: TGTGCCAGCAGTTCACTTCCAGGCGGGAAAGGCAATCAGCCCCAGCATTTT
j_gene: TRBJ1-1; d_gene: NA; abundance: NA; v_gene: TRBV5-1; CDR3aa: CASSATTARNTEAFF; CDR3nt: TGCGCCAGCAGCGCTACGACAGCTCGGAACACTGAAGCTTTCTTT
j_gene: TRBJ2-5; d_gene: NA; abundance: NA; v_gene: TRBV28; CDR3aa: CASSSGRGDGQETQYF; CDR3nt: TGTGCCAGCAGTTCGGGGAGGGGGGATGGACAAGAGACCCAGTACTTC
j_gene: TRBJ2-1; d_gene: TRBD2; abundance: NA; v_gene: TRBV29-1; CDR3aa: CSARGTSGLSYNEQFF; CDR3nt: TGCAGCGCCCGGGGGACTAGCGGGCTCTCCTACAATGAGCAGTTCTTC
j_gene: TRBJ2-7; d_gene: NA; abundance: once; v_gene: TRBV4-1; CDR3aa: CASSQFEEQYF; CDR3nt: TGCGCCAGCAGCCAGTTTGAGGAGCAGTACTTC
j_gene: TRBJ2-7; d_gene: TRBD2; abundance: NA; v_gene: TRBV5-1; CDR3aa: CASSLPSGVPYEQYF; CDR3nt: TGCGCCAGCAGCTTGCCTAGCGGGGTCCCCTACGAGCAGTACTTC
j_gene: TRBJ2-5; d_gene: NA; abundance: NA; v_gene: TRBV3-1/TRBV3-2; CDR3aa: CASSQGRAQYF; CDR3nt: TGTGCCAGCAGCCAAGGGCGGGCCCAGTACTTC
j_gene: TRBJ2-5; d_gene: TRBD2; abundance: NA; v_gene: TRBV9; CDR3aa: CASSVGTSGIPETQYF; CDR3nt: TGTGCCAGCAGCGTCGGGACTAGCGGGATCCCAGAGACCCAGTACTTC
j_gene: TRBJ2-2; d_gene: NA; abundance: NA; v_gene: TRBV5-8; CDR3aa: CASSLDLWADGELFF; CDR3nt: TGTGCCAGCAGCTTAGACTTATGGGCGGACGGGGAGCTGTTTTTT
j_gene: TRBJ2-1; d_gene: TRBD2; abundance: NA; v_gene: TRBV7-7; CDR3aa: CASSLGGLAGAASYNEQFF; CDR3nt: TGTGCCAGCAGCCTGGGGGGGCTAGCGGGAGCCGCCTCCTACAATGAGCAGTTCTTC
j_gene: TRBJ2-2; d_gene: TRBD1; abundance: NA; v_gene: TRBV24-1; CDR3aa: CATSDPPGQGNTGELFF; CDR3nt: TGTGCCACCAGTGATCCCCCGGGACAGGGGAACACCGGGGAGCTGTTTTTT
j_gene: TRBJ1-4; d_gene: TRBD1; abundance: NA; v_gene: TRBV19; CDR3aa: CASSLGQGQEEKLFF; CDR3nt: TGTGCCAGTAGTTTGGGACAGGGGCAAGAGGAAAAACTGTTTTTT
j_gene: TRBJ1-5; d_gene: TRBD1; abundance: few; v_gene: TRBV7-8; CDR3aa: CASSSRDRHQPQHF; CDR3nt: TGTGCCAGCAGCAGCCGGGACAGGCATCAGCCCCAGCATTTT
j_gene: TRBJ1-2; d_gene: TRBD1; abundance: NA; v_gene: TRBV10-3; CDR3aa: CAIKTQGADGYTF; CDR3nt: TGTGCCATCAAAACACAGGGGGCAGATGGCTACACCTTC
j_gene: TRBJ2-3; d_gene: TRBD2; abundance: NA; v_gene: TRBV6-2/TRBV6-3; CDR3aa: CASSYSGGGLAGRTDTQYF; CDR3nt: TGTGCCAGCAGTTACAGTGGGGGCGGACTAGCGGGGCGCACAGATACGCAGTATTTT
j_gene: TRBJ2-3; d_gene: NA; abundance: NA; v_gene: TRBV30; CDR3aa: CAWSVEGTTDTQYF; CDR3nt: TGTGCCTGGAGTGTGGAGGGAACCACAGATACGCAGTATTTT
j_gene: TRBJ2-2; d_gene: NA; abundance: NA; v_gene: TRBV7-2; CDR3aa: CASSLGVLNGELFF; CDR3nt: TGTGCCAGCAGTTTAGGGGTTCTAAACGGGGAGCTGTTTTTT
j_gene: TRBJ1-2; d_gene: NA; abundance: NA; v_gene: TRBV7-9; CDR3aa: CASSFEYGYTF; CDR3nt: TGTGCCAGCAGCTTCGAGTATGGCTACACCTTC
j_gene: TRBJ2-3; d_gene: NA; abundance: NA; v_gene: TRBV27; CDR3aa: CASSFLRTGGDTDTQYF; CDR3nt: TGTGCCAGCAGTTTTCTCCGGACAGGAGGGGACACAGATACGCAGTATTTT
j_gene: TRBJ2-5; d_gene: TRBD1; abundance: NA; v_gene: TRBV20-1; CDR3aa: CSASDRGETQYF; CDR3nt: TGCAGTGCTAGTGACAGGGGAGAGACCCAGTACTTC
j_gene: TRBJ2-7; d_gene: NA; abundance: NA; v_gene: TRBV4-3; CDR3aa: CASSQGSYEQYF; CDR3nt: TGCGCCAGCAGCCAGGGATCCTACGAGCAGTACTTC
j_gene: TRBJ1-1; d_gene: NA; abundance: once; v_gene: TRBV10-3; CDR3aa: CAIGVLGTEAFF; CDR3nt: TGTGCCATCGGGGTCCTCGGCACTGAAGCTTTCTTT
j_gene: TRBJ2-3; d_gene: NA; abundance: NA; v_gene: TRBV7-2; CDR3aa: CASSLGGTDTQYF; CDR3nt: TGTGCCAGCAGCTTGGGTGGCACAGATACGCAGTATTTT
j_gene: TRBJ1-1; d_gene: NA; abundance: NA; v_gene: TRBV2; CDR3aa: CASKDGRGALVRAFF; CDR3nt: TGTGCCAGCAAAGACGGCAGGGGTGCTTTAGTACGGGCTTTCTTT
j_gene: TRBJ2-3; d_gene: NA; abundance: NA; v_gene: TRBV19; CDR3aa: CASSINAFSTDTQYF; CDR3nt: TGTGCCAGTAGTATCAATGCCTTTTCCACAGATACGCAGTATTTT
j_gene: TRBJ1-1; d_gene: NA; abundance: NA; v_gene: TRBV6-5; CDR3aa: CATAMGRDIEAFF; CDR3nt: TGTGCCACAGCTATGGGCAGGGATATTGAAGCTTTCTTT
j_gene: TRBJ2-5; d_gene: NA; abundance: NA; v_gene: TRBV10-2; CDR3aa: CASSESIVGTQYF; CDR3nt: TGCGCCAGCAGTGAGTCGATCGTGGGGACCCAGTACTTC
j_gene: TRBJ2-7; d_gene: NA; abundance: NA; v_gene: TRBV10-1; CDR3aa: CASSDQRYTSSYEQYF; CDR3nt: TGCGCCAGCAGTGACCAACGTTATACATCCTCCTACGAGCAGTACTTC
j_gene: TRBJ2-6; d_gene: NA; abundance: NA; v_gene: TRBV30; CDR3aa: CAWRGSSGANVLTF; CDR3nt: TGTGCCTGGAGGGGGAGCTCTGGGGCCAACGTCCTGACTTTC
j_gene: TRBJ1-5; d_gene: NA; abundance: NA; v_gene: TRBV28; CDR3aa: CASSLIPPNQPQHF; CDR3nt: TGTGCCAGCAGCCTCATTCCACCCAATCAGCCCCAGCATTTT
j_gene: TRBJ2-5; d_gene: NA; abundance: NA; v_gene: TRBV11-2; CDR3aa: CASSGAGQPAETQYF; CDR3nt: TGTGCCAGCAGCGGAGCGGGACAGCCCGCAGAGACCCAGTACTTC
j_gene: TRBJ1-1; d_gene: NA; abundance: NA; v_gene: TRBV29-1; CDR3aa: CSVSQGQLTEAFF; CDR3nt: TGCAGCGTTTCACAAGGCCAGCTCACTGAAGCTTTCTTT
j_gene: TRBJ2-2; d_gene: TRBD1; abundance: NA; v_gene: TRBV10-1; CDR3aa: CASSDRGNTGELFF; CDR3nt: TGCGCCAGCTCGGACAGGGGCAACACCGGGGAGCTGTTTTTT
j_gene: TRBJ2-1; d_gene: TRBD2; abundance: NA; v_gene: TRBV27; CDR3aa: CASSLRYLAGAGEQFF; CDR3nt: TGTGCCAGCAGTTTAAGGTATCTAGCGGGAGCTGGTGAGCAGTTCTTC
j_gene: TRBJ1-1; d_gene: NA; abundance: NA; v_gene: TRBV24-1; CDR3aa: CATSPGSNTEAFF; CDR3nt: TGTGCCACCAGTCCAGGGTCGAACACTGAAGCTTTCTTT